A single sample is the source of the 25 T cell receptor beta chains below, sequenced in a study of blood T cell repertoires in COVID-19. Some clones are missing from TCRdb's copy, which holds only in-frame ones; the method was immunoSEQ multiplex PCR. The data hold about 220,000 clones, with 85% to 90% observed a single time. Sequences were obtained from PBMCs or T cells enriched from blood (not recorded which). All receptors come from a woman younger than 30 in a cohort exposed to, infected with or recovered from COVID-19 (not recorded which).

The CDR3, as DNA: TGTGCCAGCAGTTACGAGTTCTCTGGAAACACCATATATTTT. It codes for CASSYEFSGNTIYF. This sequence joins TRBV6-5 and TRBJ1-3; D is uncertain. This CDR3 is built from 14 residues. The V gene lost 2 bases and the J gene lost 0 bases, with 5 bases spanning the gap. Germline CDR1 and CDR2: MNHEY and SVGAGI.

CDR3 nucleotides: TGCGCCAGCAGCCAAGAACTCGACAGGGGATTCTACAATGAGCAGTTCTTC. Translated: CASSQELDRGFYNEQFF. The V call is TRBV4-1, the J call TRBJ2-1; 8 positions agree with TRBD1. V was pared by 0 bases and J by 3 bases, with 7 bases of the junction left unmatched. Germline V lookup: CDR1 MGHRA, CDR2 YSYEKL. This CDR3 comprises 17 residues.

This clone was observed a handful of times. CDR3 DNA sequence: TGTGCCAGTAGTAGGGGCGGGGTTGGTACGCGGCCCCAGCATTTT. It specifies CASSRGGVGTRPQHF. The chain is built from TRBV19 and TRBJ1-5, with D possibly being TRBD1 (5 bases). Trimming cost V 4 bases and J 9 bases, with 19 bases left between them. CDR3 size: 15 residues. CDR1 and CDR2 from the germline V gene are LNHDA and SQIVND (reference sequence).

The CDR3 DNA reads as TGTGCCAGCAGTTTGGCGGCTGATAATCAGCCCCAGCATTTT. The encoded protein is CASSLAADNQPQHF. The rearrangement joins TRBV28 to TRBJ1-5; D gene unclear. V was shortened by 3 bases and J by 4 bases, with 10 bases between the two germline ends. There are 14 residues in the CDR3. CDR1 MDHEN and CDR2 SYDVKM come from the germline V gene.

V usage is TRBV9 and J usage is TRBJ1-5; D is unresolved. There are 12 residues in the CDR3. V was pared by 3 bases and J by 5 bases, with 6 bases between. Germline loops: CDR1 SGDLS, CDR2 YYNGEE. Here the CDR3 reads CASSDNDQPQHF. CDR3 nucleotide sequence: TGTGCCAGCAGCGACAACGATCAGCCCCAGCATTTT.

The chain joins TRBV28 to TRBJ1-6; TRBD1 matches at 9 bases. Germline V gene lookup returns CDR1 MDHEN and CDR2 SYDVKM. The V gene end was trimmed by 6 bases and the J gene end by 7 bases; junction bases not matched to a gene: 7. CDR3 length: 15 residues. This CDR3 is CASRRETGGNSPLHF. Written as DNA, the CDR3 is TGTGCCAGCAGGAGGGAGACAGGGGGGAATTCACCCCTCCACTTT.

The chain carries TRBV10-3 and TRBJ2-7; 10 bases fit TRBD1. The V and J ends lost 0 bases and 5 bases, in that order; junction bases with no gene match: 7. CDR3 size: 16 residues. Germline CDR1 and CDR2: ENHRY and SYGVKD. The CDR3 loop reads CAISESGDRGSDEQYF. CDR3 DNA: TGTGCCATCAGTGAGTCGGGGGACAGGGGATCCGACGAGCAGTACTTC.

In its sample, this clone was seen once. The J gene is TRBJ2-2, the V gene TRBV7-8; maybe TRBD1 (6 bases). Germline V gives CDR1 SGHVS, CDR2 FQNEAQ. The germline V and J ends were trimmed by 10 bases and 0 bases, with 12 bases remaining between them. The CDR3 runs 14 residues. The CDR3 sequence: CAIPGHSNTGELFF. CDR3 sequence (DNA): TGTGCCATACCGGGACACTCGAACACCGGGGAGCTGTTTTTT. Full variable domain (remainder filled in from reference TRBV7-8 and TRBJ2-2): GAGVSQSPRYKVAKRGQDVALRCDPISGHVSLFWYQQALGQGPEFLTYFQNEAQLDKSGLPSDRFFAERPEGSVSTLKIQRTQQEDSAVYLCAIPGHSNTGELFFGEGSRLTVL.

The rearrangement uses TRBV12-3 or TRBV12-4 and TRBJ1-5; D is perhaps TRBD1 (5 bases). The CDR3 consists of 12 residues. V was trimmed by 4 bases and J by 9 bases, leaving 10 bases between them. The CDR3 coding sequence is TGTGCCAGCAGTTACGGGGGGGGGCCCCAGCATTTT. Protein: CASSYGGGPQHF.

The gene calls are TRBV6-1 and TRBJ2-5; tentative D call: TRBD2 (6 bases). Germline V gene sequence: CDR1 MNHNS, CDR2 SASEGT. V was clipped by 1 base and J by 4 bases, with 10 bases between them. The CDR3 has 14 residues. CDR3 amino acids: CASSEVRGSETQYF. DNA for the CDR3: TGTGCCAGCAGTGAAGTTCGGGGGTCAGAGACCCAGTACTTC.

The chain employs TRBV3-1 (or the pseudogene TRBV3-2) and TRBJ1-5; 8 bases align to TRBD1. Germline CDR1 reads LGHDT; CDR2 reads YNNKEL (reference sequence). This CDR3 has 17 residues. V gave up 3 bases and J gave up 2 bases; unmatched junction bases: 9. DNA of the CDR3: TGTGCCAGCAGCCAGAGCGGCAGGGGGCATGGCAATCAGCCCCAGCATTTT. Protein sequence: CASSQSGRGHGNQPQHF.

The rearrangement links TRBV5-4 to TRBJ1-1, with D perhaps TRBD1 (6 bases). V dropped 3 bases and J dropped 3 bases, with 9 bases sitting between them. CDR1 and CDR2 (germline): SGHNT, YYREEE (reference sequence). The CDR3 is 13 residues long. CDR3 DNA: TGTGCCAGCAGCTCGACAGGTCACACTGAAGCTTTCTTT. Translated, it gives CASSSTGHTEAFF.

This clone has a handful of counts. The V and J genes are TRBV2 and TRBJ1-5; the match to TRBD1 covers 7 bases. Germline V CDR1 and CDR2: SNHLY, FYNNEI. Trimming cost V 3 bases and J 7 bases; bases outside gene matches: 3. CDR3 size: 13 residues. CDR3 coding DNA: TGTGCCAGCAGTGATACAGGGGACCAGCCCCAGCATTTT. Its translation is CASSDTGDQPQHF.

The chain employs TRBV5-5 and TRBJ2-1; possibly TRBD2 for D (6 bases). This CDR3 has 13 amino acids. The germline V and J ends were trimmed by 0 bases and 15 bases, with 16 bases remaining between them. Germline CDR1 and CDR2: SGHKS and YYEKEE (reference sequence). The CDR3 bases are TGTGCCAGCAGCTTGGTCCAGGAGGGGCCTTGGTTCTTC. Encoded protein: CASSLVQEGPWFF.

The chain carries TRBV18 and TRBJ2-7; 7 bases fit TRBD1. This CDR3 is 15 amino acids long. The ends lost 2 bases at V and 4 bases at J; junction bases unmatched: 8. Germline V gives CDR1 KGHSH, CDR2 LQKENI. This chain's CDR3 is CASSPDRVTPYEQYF. The DNA for the CDR3 is TGTGCCAGCTCACCAGACAGGGTCACACCGTACGAGCAGTACTTC.

V is TRBV4-1 and J is TRBJ1-1; no firm D call. This CDR3 has 13 residues. Between the trimmed V and J ends, which lost 4 bases and 1 base, there was a span of 7 bases. Germline CDR1 MGHRA, CDR2 YSYEKL. The CDR3 is CASSRTENTEAFF. The CDR3 bases are TGCGCCAGCAGCCGAACAGAGAACACTGAAGCTTTCTTT.

The genes are TRBV30 and TRBJ2-6, with 7 bases matching TRBD2. Trimming at V came to 2 bases and at J to 0 bases, leaving 1 base not matched to a gene. Germline loops: CDR1 GTSNPN, CDR2 SVGIG (reference sequence). The CDR3 extends over 15 amino acids. The CDR3 loop is CAWSSGGSGANVLTF. In DNA, the CDR3 is TGTGCCTGGAGTTCGGGGGGCTCTGGGGCCAACGTCCTGACTTTC.

The chain links TRBV3-1 (or the pseudogene TRBV3-2) to TRBJ2-2, with a possible D match to TRBD1 (5 bases). Looked up from germline, CDR1 is LGHDT and CDR2 is YNNKEL (reference sequence). This CDR3 comprises 14 residues. The V and J ends lost 4 bases and 6 bases respectively, with 12 bases between them. CDR3 bases: TGTGCCAGCAGCCCGTCGGAAGGGGCCGGGGAGCTGTTTTTT. Translating gives CASSPSEGAGELFF.

This chain uses TRBV6-6 with TRBJ1-1; no definite D call. The germline V gene encodes CDR1 MNHNY and CDR2 SVGAGI (reference sequence). CDR3 length: 12 amino acids. Trimming removed 2 bases from V and 5 bases from J, with 6 bases in between. CDR3 protein: CASSYQLTEAFF. The CDR3 bases are TGTGCCAGCAGTTACCAGTTGACTGAAGCTTTCTTT.

The V gene is TRBV28, the J gene TRBJ1-2; possible D gene TRBD1, 6 bases. Trimming shortened V by 4 bases and J by 8 bases, and 11 bases separated the two germline ends. The CDR3 totals 12 residues. Germline CDR1 and CDR2: MDHEN and SYDVKM. This CDR3 is CASSSGHYGYTF. CDR3 in DNA: TGTGCCAGCAGTTCGGGACATTACGGCTACACCTTC.

V usage is TRBV27 and J usage is TRBJ1-5, with D tentatively TRBD1 (5 bases). The germline CDR1 and CDR2 sequences are MNHEY and SMNVEV (reference sequence). The CDR3 runs 16 residues. The germline V and J ends were trimmed by 6 bases and 1 base, with 16 bases remaining between them. CDR3 residues: CASSPTVGQSNQPQHF. The CDR3 nucleotides read TGTGCCAGCAGCCCCACCGTGGGGCAAAGCAATCAGCCCCAGCATTTT.

The chain carries TRBV28 and TRBJ2-5; possibly TRBD2 for D (6 bases). Trimming took off 2 bases at V and 1 base at J, with 17 bases between the two ends. The V gene's germline CDR1 is MDHEN and CDR2 SYDVKM. The length of the CDR3 is 17 residues. CDR3 nucleotide sequence: TGTGCCAGCAGTTTACCGTCTATCGCGGGACCCCAAGAGACCCAGTACTTC. Translated: CASSLPSIAGPQETQYF. Combining the CDR3 with reference TRBV28 and TRBJ2-5 gives the whole variable domain DVKVTQSSRYLVKRTGEKVFLECVQDMDHENMFWYRQDPGLGLRLIYFSYDVKMKEKGDIPEGYSVSREKKERFSLILESASTNQTSMYLCASSLPSIAGPQETQYFGPGTRLLVL.

The rearrangement joins TRBV5-4 to TRBJ1-6; 8 bases line up with TRBD1. Germline CDR1 and CDR2: SGHNT and YYREEE (reference sequence). The CDR3 runs 17 residues. The V gene end was trimmed by 4 bases and the J gene end by 0 bases; junction bases not matched to a gene: 6. CDR3 nucleotide sequence: TGTGCCAGCAGCCCCGACAGGGGAAGCTCCTATAATTCACCCCTCCACTTT. It encodes CASSPDRGSSYNSPLHF. The full variable domain, rest sourced from reference TRBV5-4 and TRBJ1-6, is ETGVTQSPTHLIKTRGQQVTLRCSSQSGHNTVSWYQQALGQGPQFIFQYYREEENGRGNFPPRFSGLQFPNYSSELNVNALELDDSALYLCASSPDRGSSYNSPLHFGNGTRLTVT.

The chain recombines TRBV5-5 with TRBJ2-7; TRBD1 aligns across 9 bases. This CDR3 has 14 amino acids. Losses at the gene ends were 1 base for V and 4 bases for J; bases not matched to a gene: 3. Germline assignment: CDR1 SGHKS and CDR2 YYEKEE (reference sequence). Here the CDR3 reads CASSLRDRVYEQYF. CDR3 nucleotides: TGTGCCAGCAGCTTGCGGGACAGGGTTTACGAGCAGTACTTC.

The chain has TRBV12-3 or TRBV12-4 and TRBJ2-7; D remains unclear. V lost 8 bases to trimming and J lost 1 base, with 6 bases between them. This CDR3 spans 11 amino acids. The CDR3 bases are TGTGCCAGCTCGGTTTCCTACGAGCAGTACTTC. Translating gives CASSVSYEQYF.